The rows below give T cell receptor beta chains drawn from one sample of a study of spatial heterogeneity in lung cancer. In TCRdb, the 5' RACE reads were re-called with MiXCR into one record per CDR3 protein. Among about 21,000 distinct CDR3 sequences listed, 4.6% were seen once. The sequencing used PBMCs, collected at surgery. The receptors here all came from a male donor with early-stage non-small cell lung cancer. Each CDR3 is given with its conserved first and last residue. Fields, in order: J gene, D gene, CDR3 length, V gene, clone size, CDR3 protein, CDR3 DNA. The D gene is left open where the match is weak. Clone size is not always given. Where it is, it says once, few, many or a class for expanded clones.

J: TRBJ2-6
D: .
length: 17
V: TRBV28
size: medium-sized
CDR3: CASSPAPGTSGANVLTF
DNA: TGTGCCAGCAGTCCGGCGCCAGGAACCTCTGGGGCCAACGTCCTGACTTTC

J: TRBJ2-3
D: .
length: 13
V: TRBV6-4
size: .
CDR3: CASSPGSKDTQYF
DNA: TGTGCCAGCAGTCCGGGGAGTAAGGATACGCAGTATTTT

J: TRBJ1-2
D: .
length: 15
V: TRBV9
size: many
CDR3: CASSPRTEYAEGYTF
DNA: TGTGCCAGCAGCCCACGGACCGAATATGCGGAAGGCTACACCTTC

J: TRBJ2-3
D: TRBD2
length: 18
V: TRBV10-2
size: many
CDR3: CASRSGTSGRVRTDTQYF
DNA: TGCGCCAGCAGGTCCGGGACTAGCGGGAGGGTGAGGACAGATACGCAGTATTTT

J: TRBJ1-2
D: TRBD1
length: 16
V: TRBV29-1
size: many
CDR3: CSVVAGTGGAGYGYTF
DNA: TGCAGCGTTGTAGCCGGGACAGGGGGCGCGGGCTATGGCTACACCTTC

J: TRBJ2-3
D: TRBD2
length: 15
V: TRBV28
size: many
CDR3: CASSTGGARTDTQYF
DNA: TGTGCCAGTTCTACGGGAGGGGCGCGGACAGATACGCAGTATTTT

J: TRBJ1-6
D: .
length: 14
V: TRBV20-1
size: few
CDR3: CSARDRDINSPLHF
DNA: TGCAGTGCTAGAGATCGGGACATCAATTCACCCCTCCACTTT

J: TRBJ1-4
D: .
length: 13
V: TRBV2
size: many
CDR3: CATNRDKNEKLFF
DNA: TGTGCCACAAACAGGGATAAAAATGAAAAACTGTTTTTT

J: TRBJ1-3
D: .
length: 14
V: TRBV25-1
size: many
CDR3: CASSELPNGNTIYF
DNA: TGTGCCAGCAGTGAGTTACCTAATGGAAACACCATATATTTT

J: TRBJ2-3
D: .
length: 13
V: TRBV29-1
size: .
CDR3: CSVVALIAATQYF
DNA: TGCAGCGTTGTCGCCTTGATTGCCGCGACCCAGTATTTT

J: TRBJ2-5
D: .
length: 13
V: TRBV20-1
size: .
CDR3: CSAKGAYQETQYF
DNA: TGCAGTGCTAAAGGGGCGTACCAAGAGACCCAGTACTTC

J: TRBJ2-5
D: .
length: 12
V: TRBV20-1
size: many
CDR3: CSARFHKETQYF
DNA: TGCAGTGCTAGGTTCCACAAAGAGACCCAGTACTTC

J: TRBJ1-5
D: .
length: 17
V: TRBV20-1
size: many
CDR3: CSARVSHPDYSNQPQHF
DNA: TGCAGTGCTAGGGTGAGCCATCCTGATTATAGCAATCAGCCCCAGCATTTT

J: TRBJ2-3
D: TRBD2
length: 15
V: TRBV2
size: many
CDR3: CATRSGAWGTDTQYF
DNA: TGTGCCACACGCAGCGGGGCATGGGGCACAGATACGCAGTATTTT

J: TRBJ2-1
D: .
length: 13
V: TRBV20-1
size: many
CDR3: CSARAFVYNEQFF
DNA: TGCAGTGCTAGAGCTTTCGTATACAATGAGCAGTTCTTC

J: TRBJ2-1
D: .
length: 12
V: TRBV6-6
size: many
CDR3: CASSLEDNEQFF
DNA: TGTGCCAGCAGTTTGGAAGACAATGAGCAGTTCTTC

J: TRBJ2-5
D: .
length: 14
V: TRBV7-6
size: many
CDR3: CASSSGTPPETQYF
DNA: TGTGCCAGCAGCTCGGGGACCCCCCCGGAGACCCAGTACTTC

J: TRBJ2-7
D: .
length: 13
V: TRBV10-3
size: many
CDR3: CAISSGLPSEQYF
DNA: TGTGCCATCAGTTCGGGACTCCCTTCCGAGCAGTACTTC

J: TRBJ1-1
D: .
length: 15
V: TRBV7-8
size: medium-sized
CDR3: CASSTRTDLNTEAFF
DNA: TGTGCCAGCAGCACCCGGACAGACCTGAACACTGAAGCTTTCTTT

J: TRBJ2-4
D: TRBD2
length: 16
V: TRBV7-8
size: many
CDR3: CASSWTSGGAKNIQYF
DNA: TGTGCCAGCAGCTGGACTAGCGGGGGCGCCAAAAACATTCAGTACTTC

J: TRBJ1-1
D: .
length: 14
V: TRBV6-5
size: .
CDR3: CASSYSIRNTEAFF
DNA: TGTGCCAGCAGTTACTCAATCAGGAACACTGAAGCTTTCTTT

J: TRBJ2-5
D: TRBD2
length: 20
V: TRBV7-9
size: many
CDR3: CASTPKRGTSGGSTQETQYF
DNA: TGTGCCAGCACCCCAAAGAGAGGGACTAGCGGGGGGAGTACTCAAGAGACCCAGTACTTC

J: TRBJ1-5
D: .
length: 12
V: TRBV5-4
size: many
CDR3: CASSLPNQPQHF
DNA: TGTGCCAGCAGCTTACCCAATCAGCCCCAGCATTTT

J: TRBJ1-1
D: .
length: 14
V: TRBV18
size: many
CDR3: CASSPEGKNTEAFF
DNA: TGTGCCAGCTCACCTGAGGGGAAGAACACTGAAGCTTTCTTT

J: TRBJ2-7
D: .
length: 15
V: TRBV15
size: .
CDR3: CATSRSPTTSYEQYF
DNA: TGTGCCACCAGCAGATCGCCGACGACCTCCTACGAGCAGTACTTC

J: TRBJ2-7
D: .
length: 13
V: TRBV7-6
size: many
CDR3: CASSQGGSYEQYF
DNA: TGTGCCAGCAGCCAAGGGGGCTCCTACGAGCAGTACTTC

J: TRBJ1-2
D: .
length: 15
V: TRBV6-5
size: many
CDR3: CASSYSGGLHYGYTF
DNA: TGTGCCAGCAGTTACTCTGGGGGACTGCACTATGGCTACACCTTC